Given below is one T cell receptor (beta chain) in context. The cohort comprised adults aged roughly 18 to 95 years residing in 20 to 30 US areas. Resolution of symptoms, clearance, or two negative PCRs was present in recovered Cohort 3 donors. The data derive from a study of blood T cell repertoires in COVID-19. Study details: From the United States, Italy and Spain came samples of acute and convalescent COVID-19. Sources were T cells, B-cell-depleted T cells, or PBMCs; the material itself was cDNA or gDNA.

The protocol was immunoSEQ multiplex PCR, while the TCRdb copy is restricted to in-frame clones and leaves out a portion. The repertoire holds some 150,000 clones, about 79% seen once, with nearly 15% in the top ten. The J segment lost 1 base and the V segment lost 0 bases, leaving 2 bases of the junction unmatched. Germline V gives CDR1 SGHAT, CDR2 FQNNGV. This CDR3 has 17 residues. Material: PBMCs or T cells enriched from blood (not recorded which). This chain connects TRBV11-2 to TRBJ1-6, with TRBD1 identical over 8 bases. The source is a man in his forties or fifties who had recovered from COVID-19. CDR3 in amino acids: CASSLEDRVSYNSPLHF. DNA of the CDR3: TGTGCCAGCAGCTTAGAGGACAGGGTATCCTATAATTCACCCCTCCACTTT.